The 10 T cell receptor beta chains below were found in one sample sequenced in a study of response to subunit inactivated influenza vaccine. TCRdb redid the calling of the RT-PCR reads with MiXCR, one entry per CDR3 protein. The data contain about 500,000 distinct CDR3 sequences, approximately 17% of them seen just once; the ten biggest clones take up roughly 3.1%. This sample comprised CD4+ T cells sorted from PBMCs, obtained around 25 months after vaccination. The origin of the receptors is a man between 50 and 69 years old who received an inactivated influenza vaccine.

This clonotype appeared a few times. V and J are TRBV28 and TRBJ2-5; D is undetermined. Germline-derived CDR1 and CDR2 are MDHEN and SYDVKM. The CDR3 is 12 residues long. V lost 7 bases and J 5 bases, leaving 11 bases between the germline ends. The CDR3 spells CASTSVVETQYF. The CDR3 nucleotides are TGTGCCAGCACGTCGGTGGTCGAGACCCAGTACTTC.

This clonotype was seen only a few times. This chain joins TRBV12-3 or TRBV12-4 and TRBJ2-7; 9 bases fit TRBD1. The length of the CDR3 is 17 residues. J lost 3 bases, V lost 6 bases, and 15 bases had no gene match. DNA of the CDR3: TGTGCCAGCAGCATCCCGGCTGCCCGGGACAGGGTCTACGAGCAGTACTTC. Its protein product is CASSIPAARDRVYEQYF.

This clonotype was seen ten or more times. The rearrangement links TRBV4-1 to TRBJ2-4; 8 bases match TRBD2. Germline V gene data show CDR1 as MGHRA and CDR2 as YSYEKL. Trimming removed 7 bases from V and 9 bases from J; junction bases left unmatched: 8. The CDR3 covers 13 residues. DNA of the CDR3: TGCGCCAGCAAGAAAGCGGGAGAGGCCATTCAGTACTTC. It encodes CASKKAGEAIQYF.

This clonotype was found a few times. The CDR3 region is CATSPRYGADTQYF. In DNA form, the CDR3 reads TGTGCCACCAGCCCCCGATACGGCGCAGATACGCAGTATTTT. V is TRBV15 and J is TRBJ2-3; D not certain. The germline V gene has CDR1 LNHNV and CDR2 YYDKDF (reference sequence). V was pared by 5 bases and J by 4 bases, with 13 bases between. CDR3 length equals 14 residues.

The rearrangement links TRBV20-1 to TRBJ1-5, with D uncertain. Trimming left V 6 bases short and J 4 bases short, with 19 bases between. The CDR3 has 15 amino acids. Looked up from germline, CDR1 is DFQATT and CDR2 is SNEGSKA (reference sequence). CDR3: CSAERTSERNQPQHF. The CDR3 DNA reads TGCAGTGCGGAGAGGACGTCTGAGAGGAATCAGCCCCAGCATTTT.

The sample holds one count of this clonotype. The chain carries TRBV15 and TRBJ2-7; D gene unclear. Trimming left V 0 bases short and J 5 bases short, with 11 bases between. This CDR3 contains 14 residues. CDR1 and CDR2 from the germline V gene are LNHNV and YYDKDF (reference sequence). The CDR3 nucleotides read TGTGCCACCAGCAGAGATCCCCGCAAGGACGAGCAGTACTTC. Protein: CATSRDPRKDEQYF.

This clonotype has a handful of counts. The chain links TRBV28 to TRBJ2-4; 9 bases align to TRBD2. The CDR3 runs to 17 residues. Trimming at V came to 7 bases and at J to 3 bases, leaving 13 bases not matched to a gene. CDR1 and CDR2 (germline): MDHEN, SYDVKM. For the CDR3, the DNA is TGTGCCAGCACCCACCTTGGGCAGCGGGAGGTCAAAAACATTCAGTACTTC. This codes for CASTHLGQREVKNIQYF.

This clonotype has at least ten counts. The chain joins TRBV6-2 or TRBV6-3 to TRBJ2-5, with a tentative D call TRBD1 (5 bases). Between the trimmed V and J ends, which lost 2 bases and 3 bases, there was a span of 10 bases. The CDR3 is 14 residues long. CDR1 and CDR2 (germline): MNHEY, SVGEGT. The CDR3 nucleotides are TGTGCCAGCAGTTACGGACACCAAAAAGAGACCCAGTACTTC. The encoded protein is CASSYGHQKETQYF.

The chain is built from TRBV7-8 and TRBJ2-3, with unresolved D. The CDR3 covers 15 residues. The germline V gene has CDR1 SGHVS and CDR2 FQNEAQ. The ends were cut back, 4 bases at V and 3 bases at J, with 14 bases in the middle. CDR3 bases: TGTGCCAGCAGCTGGGCTAGTTGGACGACAGATACGCAGTATTTT. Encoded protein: CASSWASWTTDTQYF.

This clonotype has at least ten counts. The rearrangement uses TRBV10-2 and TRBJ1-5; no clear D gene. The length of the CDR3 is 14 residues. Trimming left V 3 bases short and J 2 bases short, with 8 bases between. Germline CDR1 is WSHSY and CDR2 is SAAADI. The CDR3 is CASSESGRNQPQHF. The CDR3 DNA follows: TGCGCCAGCAGTGAATCAGGCCGCAATCAGCCCCAGCATTTT.